This T cell receptor beta chain comes out of a study of blood T cell repertoires in COVID-19. At the level of the study: From the United States, Italy and Spain came samples of acute and convalescent COVID-19.

In the original workflow: Reference gene primer amplification gave nucleated cell count estimates. Using immunoSEQ multiplex PCR, the repertoire was profiled, and TCRdb retains in-frame clones only, with some absent. V, J and clone size derive from that table, while D and trimming were established from the DNA sequence. The top ten clones hold about 2.9% of a sample with some 230,000 clones, about 80% of them seen once. CDR1 and CDR2 (germline): MGHRA, YSYEKL. CDR3 length: 16 residues. With 7 bases clipped from V and 4 bases from J, the junction kept 12 bases outside the gene matches. Sequencing was performed on peripheral blood. The sequence came from a woman in her 30s who had recovered from COVID-19. The chain recombines TRBV4-1 with TRBJ1-3, with 8 bases aligning to TRBD1. The CDR3 spells CASTPSPRGLGNTIYF. CDR3 in DNA: TGCGCCAGCACCCCTAGCCCCAGGGGGCTCGGAAACACCATATATTTT.